The 5 T cell receptor beta chains listed next were all sequenced from one sample in a study of blood T cell repertoires in COVID-19. Only in-frame clones appear in the TCRdb table, and some are missing; sequencing was by immunoSEQ multiplex PCR. The data show about 180,000 clones, with about four fifths seen just once and 6.5% held by the top ten. The sequenced sample consisted of peripheral blood. These receptors came from a man aged 65-85 years with active or convalescent COVID-19.

This chain links TRBV5-1 with TRBJ1-5, with D tentatively TRBD1 (5 bases). Per germline, CDR1 SGHRS and CDR2 YFSETQ. The length of the CDR3 is 13 residues. V lost 5 bases and J lost 3, with 9 bases in between. The DNA for the CDR3 is TGCGCCAGCAGATCAGGGCCCAATCAGCCCCAGCATTTT. Protein sequence: CASRSGPNQPQHF.

The chain carries TRBV5-1 and TRBJ1-2; 7 bases are shared with TRBD1. This CDR3 is built from 14 residues. Germline V gene data show CDR1 as SGHRS and CDR2 as YFSETQ. J lost 2 bases, V lost 4 bases, and 5 bases had no gene match. Written as DNA, the CDR3 is TGCGCCAGCAGCCCCTTGACAGGGAACTATGGCTACACCTTC. Translation gives CASSPLTGNYGYTF.

The V and J genes are TRBV7-8 and TRBJ2-1, with 9 bases matching TRBD2. The length of the CDR3 is 18 residues. Germline V lookup: CDR1 SGHVS, CDR2 FQNEAQ. Trimming took 1 base from V and 6 from J; bases not matched to a gene: 13. Here the CDR3 reads CASSLGGRGTSRSNEQFF. The CDR3 DNA reads TGTGCCAGCAGCTTAGGGGGGAGAGGGACTAGCAGATCCAATGAGCAGTTCTTC.

The V call is TRBV27, the J call TRBJ1-1; tentatively, D is TRBD1 (6 bases). The CDR3 runs 16 residues. In germline, CDR1 is MNHEY, CDR2 SMNVEV (reference sequence). V was trimmed by 4 bases and J by 1 base, leaving 16 bases between them. The CDR3 spells CASSSRGAVPNTEAFF. The CDR3, as DNA: TGTGCCAGCAGTTCTCGGGGGGCAGTCCCGAACACTGAAGCTTTCTTT.

The gene calls are TRBV6-5 and TRBJ2-1; 8 bases are a match to TRBD2. Germline V gene data show CDR1 as MNHEY and CDR2 as SVGAGI. The CDR3 spans 15 residues. The V and J ends lost 6 bases and 4 bases, in that order; junction bases with no gene match: 8. CDR3 bases: TGTGCCAGCAGAGACATGGGCGGGGGGTACAATGAGCAGTTCTTC. Amino acids: CASRDMGGGYNEQFF.